This T cell receptor beta chain came from a study of molecular identifiers for immune sequencing clone quantification (dated by TCRdb to 2016 to 2018). Background on the whole study: For a replicate experiment, the RNA from either about 20,000 or 100,000 naive CD8 T cells was divided into five aliquots, and four of those aliquots went on to sequencing. The study was a methods study using CD8 T cells to benchmark molecular-identifier clustering-based TCR repertoire sequencing (MIDCIRS) and TCR RNA copy counting. The study at large found these results: Highly expanded clone sizes could be underestimated if identical TCR molecules share a barcode. Spiked-in Jurkat TCR RNA equal to a single cell's worth was reported to be detectable even within 1,100,000 naive CD8 T cells. Modeling gave approximately 3 recovered TCR RNA copies per cell versus roughly 10 by digital PCR, implying around 33% capture efficiency. When barcode sub-clustering was omitted, TCR diversity was inflated by chimeric consensus sequences, with chimeras reaching as high as 47%. The naive libraries included spiked-in Jurkat TCR RNA (about 9 copies' worth), and this Jurkat TCR RNA is not part of the donor repertoire. In CMV-specific effector cells, clones with more than 20 RNA copies contained over 97% of molecules, whereas in naive cells such clones contained under 1% of molecules.

Libraries of naive CD8 T cells were built from approximately 22,000 to 940,000 sorted cells, with 10%, 30% or 50% of the purified RNA used. Naive CD8 T cells, defined as CD8+CD4-CCR7+CD45RA+, were FACS-sorted into RLT Plus buffer on a BD FACSAria II. To test detection sensitivity, Jurkat RNA equivalent to more than 9 TCR copies was spiked into samples of about 19,000-1,100,000 naive CD8 T cells. Enrichment of CD8 T cells was done with RosetteSep CD8+ T Cell Enrichment Cocktail plus Ficoll-Paque, and ACK red cell lysis came afterward. The library relied on PCR. The sequencer listed for this sample is NextSeq 500. Preparation of bulk TCR libraries followed a previously described approach, with the TCR primers listed in Table S5. Total RNA was purified with the Qiagen AllPrep DNA/RNA kit. Reads from multiple sequencing runs of the same library were pooled before analysis. The authors' pipeline ran thus. Reads were retained only if an exact TCR constant sequence was present, and the retained reads were trimmed to 150 nt and grouped according to their 12-nt molecular barcodes. Reads in each barcode group were sub-clustered using a 15% Levenshtein threshold, and a quality-weighted consensus sequence was built for each RNA molecule. Non-functional sequences were discarded, and so were lower-count sequences lying one edit away from another sequence. On the basis of fitting two negative binomial distributions, barcode sub-clusters with fewer than 20% of the maximum read count were discarded. The public reads were quality trimmed at Q25 with fastp and then assembled into clones with MiXCR by TCRdb, keeping productive beta chains. One record per CDR3 amino acid sequence lists the most common genes and DNA. V and J calls and clone size were set by TCRdb, not the authors. Across this sample there are more than 450,000 distinct CDR3 sequences, with around 25% seen only once. 0.7% to 0.9% of the sample goes to the ten largest clones.

This clonotype was seen repeatedly, ten times or more. There is no known antigen for this receptor. No much larger clonotype is one base removed from it; base qualities were not supplied. V is cut by 0 bases and J by 0 bases, and the space between the germline ends is 12 bases. Its CDR3 holds 16 amino acids, cysteine through phenylalanine. Kept here is only the CDR3 DNA, which spans 48 bases and is read in frame from base 1. Taken from the germline V gene (reference sequence), the CDR1 and CDR2 loops are DFQATT and SNEGSKA. Sequencing was performed on naive CD8+ T cells from blood, with Jurkat cell RNA spiked in. The sample's cell subset or site label, in plain terms: FACS-sorted CD8+CD4-CCR7+CD45RA+ naive T cells. The clonotype comes from a human donor in good health. Some libraries in this study had Jurkat cell RNA spiked in. This sequence uses TRBV20-1 and TRBJ2-1; no D segment can be confidently identified. The DNA sequence is as follows: TGCAGTGCTAGAGATCAGGCGGTTAGCTCCTACAATGAGCAGTTCTTC. Translated, this gives CSARDQAVSSYNEQFF.